Following are 28 T cell receptor beta chains from one sample sequenced in a study of immune cell composition in non-small cell lung cancer. TCRdb's copy holds only in-frame clones and misses some; the assay was immunoSEQ multiplex PCR. The data show roughly 4,200 clones, with 70% to 85% seen just once and less than 30% held by the top ten. The specimen sequenced was lung tumor tissue. These TCRs come from a human donor with non-small cell lung cancer.

V is TRBV5-1 and J is TRBJ1-1; no definite D call. The V and J ends lost 2 bases and 1 base respectively, with 9 bases between them. This CDR3 has 14 residues. Germline CDR1 is SGHRS and CDR2 is YFSETQ. The CDR3 sequence is CASSFGRGNTEAFF. DNA for the CDR3: TGCGCCAGCAGCTTCGGGAGAGGGAACACTGAAGCTTTCTTT.

The rearrangement joins TRBV6-5 to TRBJ2-3, with 7 nucleotides matching TRBD2. CDR3 size: 15 residues. With V trimmed by 1 base and J by 4 bases, 5 bases remained unmatched. Germline values: CDR1 MNHEY, CDR2 SVGAGI. The CDR3 region is CASSYLREPPDTQYF. DNA of the CDR3: TGTGCCAGCAGTTACTTGCGGGAGCCTCCAGATACGCAGTATTTT.

This chain joins TRBV10-3 and TRBJ2-1; 10 bases map to TRBD2. Looked up from germline, CDR1 is ENHRY and CDR2 is SYGVKD. Trimming took 2 bases from V and 6 from J; bases not matched to a gene: 7. The length of the CDR3 is 16 residues. CDR3 nucleotides: TGTGCCATCAGTGAGCTACTAGCGGGACCTATCAATGAGCAGTTCTTC. Residues: CAISELLAGPINEQFF.

J is TRBJ2-1 and V is TRBV9, with 9 bases aligning to TRBD2. The V gene end was trimmed by 2 bases and the J gene end by 6 bases; junction bases not matched to a gene: 9. The CDR3 extends over 16 amino acids. Germline values: CDR1 SGDLS, CDR2 YYNGEE. The CDR3 DNA sequence: TGTGCCAGCAGCGTGATAGCGGGAGTGGGGGGCAATGAGCAGTTCTTC. Translated: CASSVIAGVGGNEQFF. Full variable domain (remainder filled in from reference TRBV9 and TRBJ2-1): DSGVTQTPKHLITATGQRVTLRCSPRSGDLSVYWYQQSLDQGLQFLIQYYNGEERAKGNILERFSAQQFPDLHSELNLSSLELGDSALYFCASSVIAGVGGNEQFFGPGTRLTVL.

The chain employs TRBV5-5 and TRBJ1-5; D is undetermined. This CDR3 has 13 residues. Trimming left V 0 bases short and J 9 bases short, with 10 bases between. Germline V CDR1 and CDR2: SGHKS, YYEKEE (reference sequence). CDR3 in DNA: TGTGCCAGCAGCTTGGCGGGAGACCGGCCCCAGCATTTT. It encodes CASSLAGDRPQHF.

The gene calls are TRBV27 and TRBJ1-1; TRBD1 agrees at 10 bases. This CDR3 comprises 15 residues. The V segment lost 4 bases and the J segment 1 base; nucleotides outside the gene matches: 3. Germline V gene sequence: CDR1 MNHEY, CDR2 SMNVEV (reference sequence). CDR3 amino acids: CASSSWTGGNTEAFF. The CDR3 DNA reads TGTGCCAGCAGTTCGTGGACAGGGGGGAACACTGAAGCTTTCTTT.

The V call is TRBV28, the J call TRBJ1-4; perhaps TRBD1 as D (6 bases). The ends were cut back, 6 bases at V and 1 base at J, with 9 bases in the middle. Germline loops: CDR1 MDHEN, CDR2 SYDVKM. This CDR3 comprises 14 residues. The CDR3 sequence is CASSSGVTNEKLFF. The CDR3, as DNA: TGTGCCAGCAGCTCAGGGGTAACTAATGAAAAACTGTTTTTT.

This sequence joins TRBV7-3 and TRBJ2-2, with 7 bases that match TRBD1. Unmatched junction bases numbered 19, after V lost 5 bases and J lost 4 bases. The CDR3 has 19 amino acids. Germline loops: CDR1 SGHTA, CDR2 FQGTGA. CDR3 region: CASSTTPPRTGMATGELFF. For the CDR3, the DNA is TGTGCCAGCAGCACTACCCCGCCCCGGACAGGAATGGCCACCGGGGAGCTGTTTTTT.

This sequence joins TRBV4-1 and TRBJ2-1, with TRBD2 matching over 7 bases. CDR3 length equals 18 residues. V lost 0 bases and J lost 3; bases outside the gene matches: 11. Germline V CDR1 and CDR2: MGHRA, YSYEKL. Written as DNA, the CDR3 is TGCGCCAGCAGCCAAGACAGGTCGGCTAGCGGAGACTACAATGAGCAGTTCTTC. Its protein product is CASSQDRSASGDYNEQFF.

The chain employs TRBV4-3 and TRBJ1-1; D is ambiguous. The ends were cut back, 3 bases at V and 1 base at J, with 9 bases in the middle. Per the germline V gene, CDR1 is LGHNA and CDR2 is YSLEER. The length of the CDR3 is 14 residues. The CDR3 coding sequence is TGCGCCAGCAGCCAGTTACGGTGGAACACTGAAGCTTTCTTT. Translated: CASSQLRWNTEAFF.

This clone has a single count. The CDR3 DNA reads TGTGCCAGCAGTGAAAAGGACTACCCTGCAGAGCAGTACTTC. It translates to CASSEKDYPAEQYF. The V gene is TRBV2, the J gene TRBJ2-7; D is perhaps TRBD2 (6 bases). Per the germline V gene, CDR1 is SNHLY and CDR2 is FYNNEI. V was trimmed by 2 bases and J by 7 bases, leaving 15 bases between them. This CDR3 spans 14 amino acids.

CDR3 in amino acids: CASSSSGGGYNEQFF. The CDR3 region has the DNA TGTGCCAGTAGCAGTAGCGGGGGGGGGTACAATGAGCAGTTCTTC. The chain joins TRBV19 to TRBJ2-1, with 11 bases identical to TRBD2. The CDR3 runs 15 residues. The ends lost 6 bases at V and 4 bases at J; junction bases unmatched: 5. Germline CDR1 LNHDA, CDR2 SQIVND (reference sequence). The entire variable domain, with the rest obtained from reference TRBV19 and TRBJ2-1, is as follows: DGGITQSPKYLFRKEGQNVTLSCEQNLNHDAMYWYRQDPGQGLRLIYYSQIVNDFQKGDIAEGYSVSREKKESFPLTVTSAQKNPTAFYLCASSSSGGGYNEQFFGPGTRLTVL.

The chain links TRBV28 to TRBJ2-7; the match to TRBD1 covers 7 bases. V shed 4 bases and J 3 bases; nucleotides not matched to a gene: 9. The CDR3 spans 15 residues. The germline CDR1 and CDR2 sequences are MDHEN and SYDVKM. The CDR3 here is CASSSTDRFNYEQYF. The DNA for the CDR3 is TGTGCCAGCAGTTCAACGGACAGGTTTAACTACGAGCAGTACTTC. The full variable domain, with the rest looked up from reference TRBV28 and TRBJ2-7, is DVKVTQSSRYLVKRTGEKVFLECVQDMDHENMFWYRQDPGLGLRLIYFSYDVKMKEKGDIPEGYSVSREKKERFSLILESASTNQTSMYLCASSSTDRFNYEQYFGPGTRLTVT.

The chain combines TRBV19 with TRBJ2-1; 9 bases map to TRBD2. There are 16 residues in the CDR3. V gave up 2 bases and J gave up 6 bases; unmatched junction bases: 8. CDR1 and CDR2 from the germline V gene are LNHDA and SQIVND (reference sequence). The chain's CDR3 is CASSIIGGRALNEQFF. The CDR3 DNA reads TGTGCCAGTAGTATAATAGGCGGGAGGGCCCTCAATGAGCAGTTCTTC.

This clone is deemed medium-sized (0.01 to 0.1%). V is TRBV7-9 and J is TRBJ2-3, with 9 bases lining up with TRBD2. This CDR3 is built from 17 residues. The V and J ends lost 5 bases and 0 bases, in that order; junction bases with no gene match: 9. CDR1 and CDR2 from the germline V gene are SEHNR and FQNEAQ (reference sequence). The CDR3 protein is CASSPVGSGGSTDTQYF. In nucleotides, the CDR3 is TGTGCCAGCAGCCCGGTGGGGAGCGGGGGGAGCACAGATACGCAGTATTTT.

This chain's CDR3 is CASSNRGTGNTIYF. DNA for the CDR3: TGTGCCAGCAGCAACAGGGGTACTGGAAACACCATATATTTT. The rearrangement joins TRBV21-1 to TRBJ1-3; the table assigns TRBD1, which was not confirmed against the DNA. TRBV21-1 is a recognized pseudogene. This CDR3 has 14 amino acids.

The chain has TRBV28 and TRBJ2-7; 8 nucleotides match TRBD1. Per germline, CDR1 MDHEN and CDR2 SYDVKM. This CDR3 is built from 16 residues. With V trimmed by 5 bases and J by 5 bases, 14 bases remained unmatched. CDR3 in DNA: TGTGCCAGCAGTAAAGCCGTAACAGGGGGAAGGGACGAGCAGTACTTC. Its protein product is CASSKAVTGGRDEQYF.

The chain uses TRBV18 and TRBJ2-7, with TRBD1 identical over 11 bases. The CDR3 is made up of 15 amino acids. Trimming cost V 7 bases and J 3 bases; bases outside gene matches: 8. Germline assignment: CDR1 KGHSH and CDR2 LQKENI. CDR3: CASLQAGTGGYEQYF. CDR3 DNA sequence: TGTGCCAGCTTACAAGCCGGGACAGGGGGCTACGAGCAGTACTTC.

Note on this clone: The same CDR3 also results from other DNA sequences found in this sample. This sequence joins TRBV27 and TRBJ1-3, with D maybe TRBD1 (6 bases). The V gene's germline CDR1 is MNHEY and CDR2 SMNVEV (reference sequence). Trimming pared 6 bases from V and 0 bases from J, leaving 15 bases between. CDR3 length: 16 amino acids. The CDR3: CASRRGGGSSGNTIYF. The CDR3 DNA reads TGTGCCAGCAGGAGGGGCGGGGGCAGCTCTGGAAACACCATATATTTT.

This rearrangement joins TRBV7-2 to TRBJ2-5; 7 nucleotides match TRBD1. The germline CDR1 and CDR2 sequences are SGHTA and FQGNSA. Losses at the gene ends were 5 bases for V and 4 bases for J; bases not matched to a gene: 10. CDR3 length equals 15 residues. In DNA, the CDR3 is TGTGCCAGCAGCACCTTGACAGGGACGGTAGAGACCCAGTACTTC. Its translation: CASSTLTGTVETQYF.

The chain has TRBV6-6 and TRBJ2-1; 8 bases fit TRBD2. CDR3 length: 15 amino acids. Germline CDR1 reads MNHNY; CDR2 reads SVGAGI (reference sequence). Trimming took 2 bases from V and 8 from J; bases not matched to a gene: 8. Here the CDR3 DNA reads TGTGCCAGCAGTTACATTGTCAGGACTAGCCATGAGCAGTTCTTC. Translation gives CASSYIVRTSHEQFF.

This clone was counted a few times. The V and J genes are TRBV9 and TRBJ1-1, with D unresolved. Germline assignment: CDR1 SGDLS and CDR2 YYNGEE. V was shortened by 0 bases and J by 4 bases, with 10 bases between the two germline ends. The CDR3 runs to 14 residues. The CDR3 is CASSVGSGFTEAFF. The CDR3 DNA follows: TGTGCCAGCAGCGTAGGGTCAGGCTTCACTGAAGCTTTCTTT. The whole variable domain, remainder taken from reference TRBV9 and TRBJ1-1, is DSGVTQTPKHLITATGQRVTLRCSPRSGDLSVYWYQQSLDQGLQFLIQYYNGEERAKGNILERFSAQQFPDLHSELNLSSLELGDSALYFCASSVGSGFTEAFFGQGTRLTVV.

V and J are TRBV5-8 and TRBJ2-2; no reliable D call. Germline CDR1 is SGHTS and CDR2 is YDEGEE. The CDR3 spans 14 residues. The V gene lost 0 bases and the J gene lost 5 bases, with 8 bases spanning the gap. For the CDR3, the DNA is TGTGCCAGCAGCTTGGCCACTCGTACCGGGGAGCTGTTTTTT. Its protein is CASSLATRTGELFF.

This clone was seen a few times. This chain connects TRBV29-1 to TRBJ1-1; 9 positions match TRBD1. The germline V gene encodes CDR1 SQVTM and CDR2 ANQGSEA. J gave up 5 bases and V 4 bases, and 8 bases lay outside the gene matches. The CDR3 covers 14 residues. CDR3 sequence: CSVAETGGRTEAFF. DNA for the CDR3: TGCAGCGTTGCGGAGACAGGGGGTCGAACTGAAGCTTTCTTT.

To note about this clone: Other DNA sequences in the same sample also yield this CDR3. The chain recombines TRBV27 with TRBJ2-7; TRBD2 agrees at 11 bases. V lost 5 bases and J lost 4; bases outside the gene matches: 1. CDR3 length equals 13 residues. In germline, CDR1 is MNHEY, CDR2 SMNVEV (reference sequence). The CDR3 region has the DNA TGTGCCAGCAGTGGGACTAGCGGATACGAGCAGTACTTC. Its translation: CASSGTSGYEQYF.

The V and J genes are TRBV4-2 and TRBJ2-1, with 16 positions matching TRBD2. The V and J ends lost 3 bases and 6 bases, in that order; junction bases with no gene match: 5. Germline values: CDR1 LGHNA, CDR2 YNFKEQ. The CDR3 totals 17 residues. The CDR3 coding sequence is TGTGCCAGCAGCCAGGGGACTAGCGGGAGGGTAGGCAATGAGCAGTTCTTC. Amino acid sequence: CASSQGTSGRVGNEQFF.

The chain recombines TRBV5-1 with TRBJ2-1; no reliable D call. Trimming took off 0 bases at V and 0 bases at J, with 10 bases between the two ends. CDR1 is SGHRS and CDR2 is YFSETQ in the germline V gene. The CDR3 consists of 16 residues. The CDR3 sequence is CASSLEMGSSYNEQFF. The CDR3 region has the DNA TGCGCCAGCAGCTTGGAAATGGGCAGCTCCTACAATGAGCAGTTCTTC.

This chain connects TRBV27 to TRBJ2-1; D may be TRBD2 (5 bases). The CDR3 contains 13 residues. With 5 bases removed from V and 4 bases from J, the gap between germline ends came to 9 bases. Germline V CDR1 and CDR2: MNHEY, SMNVEV (reference sequence). The CDR3 reads CASSTGVYNEQFF. The DNA for the CDR3 is TGTGCCAGCAGTACCGGGGTATACAATGAGCAGTTCTTC.